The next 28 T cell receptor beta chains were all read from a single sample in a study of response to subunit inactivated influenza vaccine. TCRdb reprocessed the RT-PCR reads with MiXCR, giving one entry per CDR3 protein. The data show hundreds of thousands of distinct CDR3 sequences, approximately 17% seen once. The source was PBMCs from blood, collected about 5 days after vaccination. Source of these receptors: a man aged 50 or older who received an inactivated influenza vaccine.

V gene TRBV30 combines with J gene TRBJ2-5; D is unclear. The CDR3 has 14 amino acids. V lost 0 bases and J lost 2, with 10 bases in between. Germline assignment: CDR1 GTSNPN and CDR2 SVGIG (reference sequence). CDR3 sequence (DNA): TGTGCCTGGAGTGTCTCTCCGGTGCAAGAGACCCAGTACTTC. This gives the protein CAWSVSPVQETQYF.

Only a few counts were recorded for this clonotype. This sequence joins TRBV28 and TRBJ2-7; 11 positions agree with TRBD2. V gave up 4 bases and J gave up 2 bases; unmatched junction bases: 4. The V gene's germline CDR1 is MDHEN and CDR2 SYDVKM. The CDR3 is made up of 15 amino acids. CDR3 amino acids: CASSSGGLAAYEQYF. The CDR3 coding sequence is TGTGCCAGCAGTTCCGGGGGACTAGCGGCCTACGAGCAGTACTTC.

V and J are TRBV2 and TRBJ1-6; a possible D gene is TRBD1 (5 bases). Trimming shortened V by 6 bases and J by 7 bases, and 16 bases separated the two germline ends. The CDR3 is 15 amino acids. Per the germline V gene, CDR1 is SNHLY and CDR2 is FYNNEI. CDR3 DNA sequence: TGTGCCAGCAGCCCAGGGCCTCCTAGGAATTCACCCCTCCACTTT. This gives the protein CASSPGPPRNSPLHF.

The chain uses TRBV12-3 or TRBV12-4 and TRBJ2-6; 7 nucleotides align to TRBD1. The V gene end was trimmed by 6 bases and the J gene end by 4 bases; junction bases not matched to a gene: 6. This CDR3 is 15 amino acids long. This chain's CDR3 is CASSLTGWGANVLTF. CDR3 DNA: TGTGCCAGCAGCTTGACAGGGTGGGGGGCCAACGTCCTGACTTTC.

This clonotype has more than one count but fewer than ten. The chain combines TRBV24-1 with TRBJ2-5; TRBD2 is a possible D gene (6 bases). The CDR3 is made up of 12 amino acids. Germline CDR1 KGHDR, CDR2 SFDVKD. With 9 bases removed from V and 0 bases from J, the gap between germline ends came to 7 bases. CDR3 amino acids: CATRGNQETQYF. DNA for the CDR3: TGTGCCACCCGGGGGAACCAAGAGACCCAGTACTTC.

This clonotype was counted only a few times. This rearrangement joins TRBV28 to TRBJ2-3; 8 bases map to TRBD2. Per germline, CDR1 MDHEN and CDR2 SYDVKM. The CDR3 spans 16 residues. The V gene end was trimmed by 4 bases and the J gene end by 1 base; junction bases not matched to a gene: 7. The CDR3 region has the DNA TGTGCCAGCAGTTCTCATACTAGCGGAGGCACAGATACGCAGTATTTT. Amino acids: CASSSHTSGGTDTQYF.

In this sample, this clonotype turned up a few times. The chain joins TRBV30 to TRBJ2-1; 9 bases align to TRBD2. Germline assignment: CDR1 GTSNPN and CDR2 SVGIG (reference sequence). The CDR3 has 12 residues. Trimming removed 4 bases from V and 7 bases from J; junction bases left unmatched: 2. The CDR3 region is CAWNSGRNEQFF. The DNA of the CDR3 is TGTGCCTGGAACAGCGGGAGGAATGAGCAGTTCTTC.

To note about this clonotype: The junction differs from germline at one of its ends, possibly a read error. The CDR3 nucleotides read TGTGCTAGCAGCTTAGAGGTCAGGAGACAGACCCAGTACTTC. It encodes CASSLEVRRQTQYF. The chain employs TRBV7-7 and TRBJ2-5; D is unresolved. CDR3 length equals 14 residues. Germline V gene lookup returns CDR1 SSHAT and CDR2 FNYEAQ (reference sequence).

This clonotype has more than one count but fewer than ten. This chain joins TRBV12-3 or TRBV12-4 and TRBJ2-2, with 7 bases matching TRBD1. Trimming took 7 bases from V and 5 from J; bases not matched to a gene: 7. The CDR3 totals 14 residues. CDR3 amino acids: CASTTTGYTGELFF. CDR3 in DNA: TGTGCCAGCACCACGACAGGGTATACCGGGGAGCTGTTTTTT.

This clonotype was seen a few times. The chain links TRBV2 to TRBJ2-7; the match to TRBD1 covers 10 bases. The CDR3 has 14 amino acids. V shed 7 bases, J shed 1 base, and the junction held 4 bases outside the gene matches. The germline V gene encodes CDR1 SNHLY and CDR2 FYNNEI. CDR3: CASKRDRGSYEQYF. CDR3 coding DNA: TGTGCCAGCAAGCGGGACAGGGGATCCTACGAGCAGTACTTC.

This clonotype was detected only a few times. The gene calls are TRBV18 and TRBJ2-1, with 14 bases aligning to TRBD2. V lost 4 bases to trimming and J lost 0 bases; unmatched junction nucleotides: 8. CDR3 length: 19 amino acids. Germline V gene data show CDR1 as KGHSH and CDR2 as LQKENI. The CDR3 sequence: CASSLGLAGVPSSYNEQFF. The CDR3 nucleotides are TGTGCCAGCTCACTGGGACTAGCGGGGGTCCCGAGCTCCTACAATGAGCAGTTCTTC.

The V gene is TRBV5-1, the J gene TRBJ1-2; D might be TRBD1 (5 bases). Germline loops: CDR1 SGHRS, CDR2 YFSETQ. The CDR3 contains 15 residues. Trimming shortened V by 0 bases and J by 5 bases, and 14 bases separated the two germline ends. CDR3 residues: CASSLDATVLYGYTF. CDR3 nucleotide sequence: TGCGCCAGCAGCTTGGATGCGACAGTGTTATATGGCTACACCTTC.

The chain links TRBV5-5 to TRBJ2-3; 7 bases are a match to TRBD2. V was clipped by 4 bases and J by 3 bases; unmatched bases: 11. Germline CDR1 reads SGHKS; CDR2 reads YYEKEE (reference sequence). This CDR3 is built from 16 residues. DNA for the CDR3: TGTGCCAGCAGCCTCCAAGGTGCAGCGGGAACAGATACGCAGTATTTT. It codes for CASSLQGAAGTDTQYF.

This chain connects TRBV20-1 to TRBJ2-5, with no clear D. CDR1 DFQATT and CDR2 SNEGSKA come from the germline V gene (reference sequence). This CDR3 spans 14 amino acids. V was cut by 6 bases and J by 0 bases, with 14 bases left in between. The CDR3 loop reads CSASPGDYQETQYF. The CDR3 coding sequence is TGCAGTGCCTCCCCAGGAGACTACCAAGAGACCCAGTACTTC.

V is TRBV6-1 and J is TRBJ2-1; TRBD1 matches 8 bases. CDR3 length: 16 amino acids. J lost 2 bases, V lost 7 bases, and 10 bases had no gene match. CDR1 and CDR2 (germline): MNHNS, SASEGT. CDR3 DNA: TGTGCCAGCACCCCCACCGGGACAGGCACCTACAATGAGCAGTTCTTC. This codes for CASTPTGTGTYNEQFF.

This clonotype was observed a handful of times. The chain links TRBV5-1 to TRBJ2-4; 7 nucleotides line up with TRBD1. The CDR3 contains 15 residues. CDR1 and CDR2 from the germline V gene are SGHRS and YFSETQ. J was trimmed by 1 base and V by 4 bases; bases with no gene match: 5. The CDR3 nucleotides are TGCGCCAGCAGCCGGGACAGTACGGCCAAAAACATTCAGTACTTC. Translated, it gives CASSRDSTAKNIQYF.

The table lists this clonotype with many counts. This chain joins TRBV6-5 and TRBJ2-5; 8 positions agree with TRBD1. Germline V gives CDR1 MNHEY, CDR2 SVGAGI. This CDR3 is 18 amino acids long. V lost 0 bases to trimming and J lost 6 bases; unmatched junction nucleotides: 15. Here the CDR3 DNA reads TGTGCCAGCAGTTACTCGATTTTCACGCAGGGGGCCCGGAAGACCCAGTACTTC. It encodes CASSYSIFTQGARKTQYF.

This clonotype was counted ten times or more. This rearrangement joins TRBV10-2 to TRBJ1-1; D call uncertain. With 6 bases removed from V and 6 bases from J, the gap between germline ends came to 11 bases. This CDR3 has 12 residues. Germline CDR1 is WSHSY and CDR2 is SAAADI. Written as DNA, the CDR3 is TGCGCCAGCAGAAGGGCCGATTCTGAAGCTTTCTTT. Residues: CASRRADSEAFF.

The CDR3 nucleotides read TGTGCCACCAGTGATCCCGGACCGAGTCAAGAGACCCAGTACTTC. This translates into CATSDPGPSQETQYF. This rearrangement joins TRBV24-1 to TRBJ2-5; D uncertain. Germline V gene sequence: CDR1 KGHDR, CDR2 SFDVKD. The CDR3 is 15 amino acids. Trimming cost V 3 bases and J 2 bases, with 12 bases left between them.

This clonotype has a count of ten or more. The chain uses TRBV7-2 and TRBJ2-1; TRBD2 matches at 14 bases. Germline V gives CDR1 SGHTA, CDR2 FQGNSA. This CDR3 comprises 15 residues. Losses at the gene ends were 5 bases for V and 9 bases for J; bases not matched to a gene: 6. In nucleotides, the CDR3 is TGTGCCAGCAGCGGAGGACTAGCGGGGGGAGGTGAGCAGTTCTTC. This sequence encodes CASSGGLAGGGEQFF.

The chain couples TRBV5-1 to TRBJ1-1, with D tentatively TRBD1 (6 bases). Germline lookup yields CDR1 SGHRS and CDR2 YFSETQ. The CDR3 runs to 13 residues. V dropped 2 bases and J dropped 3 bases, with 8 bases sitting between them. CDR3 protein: CASSFAGDTEAFF. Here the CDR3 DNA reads TGCGCCAGCAGCTTTGCAGGGGACACTGAAGCTTTCTTT.

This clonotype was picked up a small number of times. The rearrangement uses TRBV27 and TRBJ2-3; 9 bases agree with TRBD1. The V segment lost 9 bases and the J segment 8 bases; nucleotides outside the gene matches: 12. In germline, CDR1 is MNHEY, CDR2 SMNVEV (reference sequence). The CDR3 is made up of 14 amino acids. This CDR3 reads CASTGTGSSGTQYF. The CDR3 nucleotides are TGTGCCAGTACCGGGACAGGGTCTTCTGGTACGCAGTATTTT.

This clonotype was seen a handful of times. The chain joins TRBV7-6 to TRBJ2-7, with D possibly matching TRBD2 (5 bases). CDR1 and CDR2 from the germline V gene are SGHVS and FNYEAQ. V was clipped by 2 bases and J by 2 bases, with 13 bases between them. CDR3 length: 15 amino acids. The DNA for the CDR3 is TGTGCCAGCAGCTTACGGGCGGGCCCCACCTACGAGCAGTACTTC. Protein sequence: CASSLRAGPTYEQYF.

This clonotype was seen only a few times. CDR3 DNA: TGTGCCAGCAGCCTAAACTCCGGGACTAGCGGGGGGAATGAGCAGTTCTTC. It codes for CASSLNSGTSGGNEQFF. The chain combines TRBV4-2 with TRBJ2-1, with 15 bases aligning to TRBD2. The V gene's germline CDR1 is LGHNA and CDR2 YNFKEQ. V dropped 4 bases and J dropped 7; count of bases not matched to a gene: 8. The CDR3 totals 17 residues.

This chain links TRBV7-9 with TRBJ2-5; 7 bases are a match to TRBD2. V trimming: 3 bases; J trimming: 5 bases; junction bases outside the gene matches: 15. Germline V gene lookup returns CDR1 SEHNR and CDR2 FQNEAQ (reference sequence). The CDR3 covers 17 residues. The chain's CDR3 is CASSFPGRAGTLETQYF. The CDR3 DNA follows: TGTGCCAGCAGCTTCCCAGGTAGAGCGGGGACCCTGGAGACCCAGTACTTC.

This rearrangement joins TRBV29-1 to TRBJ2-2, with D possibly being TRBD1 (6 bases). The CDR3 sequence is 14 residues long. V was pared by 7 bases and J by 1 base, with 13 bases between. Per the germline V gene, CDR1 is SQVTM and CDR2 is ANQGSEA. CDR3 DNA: TGCAGCGCCTTGGGACAAAGGAACACCGGGGAGCTGTTTTTT. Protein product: CSALGQRNTGELFF.

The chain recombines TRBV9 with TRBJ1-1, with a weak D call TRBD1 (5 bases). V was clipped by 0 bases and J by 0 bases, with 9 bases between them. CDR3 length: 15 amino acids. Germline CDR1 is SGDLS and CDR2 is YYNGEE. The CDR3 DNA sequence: TGTGCCAGCAGCGTAGTTCCGGGGGTGAACACTGAAGCTTTCTTT. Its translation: CASSVVPGVNTEAFF.

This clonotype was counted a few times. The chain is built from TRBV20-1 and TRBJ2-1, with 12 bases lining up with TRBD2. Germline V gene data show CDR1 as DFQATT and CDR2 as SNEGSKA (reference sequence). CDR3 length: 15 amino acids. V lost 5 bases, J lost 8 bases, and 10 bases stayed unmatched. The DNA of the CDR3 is TGCAGTGCTGTCCATGCTAGCGGGAGGGGTGATGAGCAGTTCTTC. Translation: CSAVHASGRGDEQFF.